The clone carrying this T cell receptor (beta chain) has a handful of counts. What it binds is unknown. The data were obtained in a study of cytomegalovirus exposure and HLA in healthy donors. Each donor was nominally healthy when sampled (though unrecorded immune exposures were likely). Points from the study as a whole: The study labeled 150 to 200 TCR beta chains cytomegalovirus-associated. Earlier analysis looked at TCR beta V segments, and most were productive about 87% or about 30% of the time.

Both 60 Vbeta primers and 13 Jbeta primers went into the PCR. The data were produced by immunoSEQ multiplex PCR, yet TCRdb's version contains in-frame clones alone and is incomplete. The data contain approximately 150,000 clones, over 65% of them singletons. The junction had 2 bases not matched to a gene; V was cut back by 1 base and J by 6 bases. Per germline, CDR1 MRHNA and CDR2 SNTAGT. CDR3 length equals 15 residues. The chain joins TRBV6-4 to TRBJ1-4, with 10 bases fitting TRBD1. The clonotype comes from a woman aged 35 to 49 in good health and CMV-seropositive. Material: PBMCs. The CDR3 DNA reads TGTGCCAGCAGTGACTTGGACAGGGGGGATGAAAAACTGTTTTTT. It is translated as CASSDLDRGDEKLFF.